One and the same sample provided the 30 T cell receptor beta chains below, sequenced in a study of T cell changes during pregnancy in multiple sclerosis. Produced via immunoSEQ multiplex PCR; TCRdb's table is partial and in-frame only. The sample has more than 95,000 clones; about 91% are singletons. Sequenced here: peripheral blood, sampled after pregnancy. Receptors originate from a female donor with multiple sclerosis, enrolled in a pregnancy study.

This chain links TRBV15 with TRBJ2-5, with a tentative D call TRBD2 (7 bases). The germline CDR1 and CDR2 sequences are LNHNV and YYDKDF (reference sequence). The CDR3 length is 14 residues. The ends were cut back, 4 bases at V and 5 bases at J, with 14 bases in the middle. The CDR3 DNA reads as TGTGCCACCAGCAAGACGGGGGGCTTCGAGACCCAGTACTTC. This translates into CATSKTGGFETQYF.

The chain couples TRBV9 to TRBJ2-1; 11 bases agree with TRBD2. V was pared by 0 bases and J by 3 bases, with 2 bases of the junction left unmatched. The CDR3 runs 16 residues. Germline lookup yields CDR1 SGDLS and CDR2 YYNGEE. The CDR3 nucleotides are TGTGCCAGCAGCGTAGGACTAGCGGGATACTACAATGAGCAGTTCTTC. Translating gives CASSVGLAGYYNEQFF.

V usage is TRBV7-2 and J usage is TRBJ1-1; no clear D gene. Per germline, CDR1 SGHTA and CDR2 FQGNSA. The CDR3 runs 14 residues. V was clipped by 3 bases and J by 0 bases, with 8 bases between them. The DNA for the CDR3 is TGTGCCAGCAGCTTCGGCCGGGTGAACACTGAAGCTTTCTTT. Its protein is CASSFGRVNTEAFF. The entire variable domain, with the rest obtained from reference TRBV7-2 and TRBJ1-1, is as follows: GAGVSQSPSNKVTEKGKDVELRCDPISGHTALYWYRQSLGQGLEFLIYFQGNSAPDKSGLPSDRFSAERTGGSVSTLTIQRTQQEDSAVYLCASSFGRVNTEAFFGQGTRLTVV.

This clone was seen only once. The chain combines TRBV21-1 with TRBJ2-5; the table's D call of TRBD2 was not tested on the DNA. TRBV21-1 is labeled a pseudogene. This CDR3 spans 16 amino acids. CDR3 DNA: TGTGCCAGCAGCAAAGCAGTTGACGGGGGAGAAGAGACCCAGTACTTC. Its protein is CASSKAVDGGEETQYF.

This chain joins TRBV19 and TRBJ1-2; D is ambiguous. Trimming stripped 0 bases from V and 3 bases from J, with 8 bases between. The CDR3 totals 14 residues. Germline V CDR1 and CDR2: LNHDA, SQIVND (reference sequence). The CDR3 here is CASSIELEYYGYTF. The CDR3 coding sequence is TGTGCCAGTAGTATAGAGTTGGAGTACTATGGCTACACCTTC.

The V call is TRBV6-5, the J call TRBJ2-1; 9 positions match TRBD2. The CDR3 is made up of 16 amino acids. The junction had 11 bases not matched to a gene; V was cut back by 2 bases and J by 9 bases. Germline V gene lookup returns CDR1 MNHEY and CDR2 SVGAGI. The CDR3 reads CASSYRHGSGGREQFF. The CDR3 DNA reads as TGTGCCAGCAGTTACCGCCACGGTAGCGGGGGTCGTGAGCAGTTCTTC.

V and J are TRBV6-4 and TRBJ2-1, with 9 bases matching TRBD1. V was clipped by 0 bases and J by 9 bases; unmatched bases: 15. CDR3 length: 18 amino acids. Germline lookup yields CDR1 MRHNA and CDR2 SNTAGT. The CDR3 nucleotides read TGTGCCAGCAGTGACTCGAAACGGCGGGACAGGGCTTTTCTTGAGCAGTTCTTC. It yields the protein CASSDSKRRDRAFLEQFF.

The CDR3 nucleotides read TGTGCCAGCAGAACCGGGACAGGGGGCACAGATACGCAGTATTTT. Its translation: CASRTGTGGTDTQYF. The chain couples TRBV6-6 to TRBJ2-3; 10 bases match TRBD1. In germline, CDR1 is MNHNY, CDR2 SVGAGI (reference sequence). The CDR3 is 15 amino acids. V lost 6 bases to trimming and J lost 1 base; unmatched junction nucleotides: 4.

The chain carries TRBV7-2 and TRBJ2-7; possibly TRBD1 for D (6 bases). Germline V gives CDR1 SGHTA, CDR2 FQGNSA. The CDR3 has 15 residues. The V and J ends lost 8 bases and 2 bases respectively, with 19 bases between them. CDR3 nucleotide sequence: TGTGCCAGCTCACACAGGGCCAGCCGAGCCTACGAGCAGTACTTC. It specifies CASSHRASRAYEQYF.

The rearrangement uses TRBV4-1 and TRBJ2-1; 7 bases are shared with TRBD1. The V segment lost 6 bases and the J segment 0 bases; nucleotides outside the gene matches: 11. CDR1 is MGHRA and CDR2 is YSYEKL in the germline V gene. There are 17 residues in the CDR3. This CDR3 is CASRRLPRDSSYNEQFF. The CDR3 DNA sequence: TGCGCCAGCAGACGACTTCCGAGGGACAGCTCCTACAATGAGCAGTTCTTC.

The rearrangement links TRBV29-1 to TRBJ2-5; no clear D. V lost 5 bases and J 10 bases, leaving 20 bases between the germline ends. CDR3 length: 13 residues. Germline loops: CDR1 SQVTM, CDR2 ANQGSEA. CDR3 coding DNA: TGCAGCGTTTTTCCAAACAGCCTCGTGGTCCAGTACTTC. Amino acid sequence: CSVFPNSLVVQYF.

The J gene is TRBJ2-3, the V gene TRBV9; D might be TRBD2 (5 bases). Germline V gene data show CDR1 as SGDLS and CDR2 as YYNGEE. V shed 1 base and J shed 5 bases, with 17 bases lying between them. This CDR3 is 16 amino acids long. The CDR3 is CASSVTEGIVGDTQYF. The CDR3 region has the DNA TGTGCCAGCAGCGTAACAGAGGGAATCGTAGGAGATACGCAGTATTTT.

CDR3 in amino acids: CASSILGQGPYGYTF. The CDR3 DNA reads TGTGCCAGTAGCATCTTAGGACAGGGCCCCTATGGCTACACCTTC. The gene calls are TRBV19 and TRBJ1-2; 8 nucleotides agree with TRBD1. The CDR3 is made up of 15 amino acids. V shed 6 bases and J 4 bases; nucleotides not matched to a gene: 10. The germline CDR1 and CDR2 sequences are LNHDA and SQIVND (reference sequence).

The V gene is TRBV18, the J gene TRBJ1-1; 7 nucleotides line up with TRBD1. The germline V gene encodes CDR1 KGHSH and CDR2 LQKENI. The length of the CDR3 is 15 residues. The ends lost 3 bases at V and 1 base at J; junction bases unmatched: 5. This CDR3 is CASSPRQGANTEAFF. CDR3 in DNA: TGTGCCAGCTCACCTCGACAGGGAGCGAACACTGAAGCTTTCTTT. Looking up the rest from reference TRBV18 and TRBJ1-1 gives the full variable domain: NAGVMQNPRHLVRRRGQEARLRCSPMKGHSHVYWYRQLPEEGLKFMVYLQKENIIDESGMPKERFSAEFPKEGPSILRIQQVVRGDSAAYFCASSPRQGANTEAFFGQGTRLTVV.

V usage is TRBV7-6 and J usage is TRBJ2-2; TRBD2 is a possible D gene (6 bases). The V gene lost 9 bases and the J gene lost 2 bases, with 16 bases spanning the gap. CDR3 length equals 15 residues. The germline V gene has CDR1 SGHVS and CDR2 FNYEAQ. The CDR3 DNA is TGTGCCAGTAGGGAGCCTAGCGCAAACACCGGGGAGCTGTTTTTT. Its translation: CASREPSANTGELFF.

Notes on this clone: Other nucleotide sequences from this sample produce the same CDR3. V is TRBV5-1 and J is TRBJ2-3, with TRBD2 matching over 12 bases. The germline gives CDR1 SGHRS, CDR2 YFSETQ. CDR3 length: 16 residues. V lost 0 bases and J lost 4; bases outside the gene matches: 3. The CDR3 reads CASSLGLAGGADTQYF. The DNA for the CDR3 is TGCGCCAGCAGCTTGGGGCTAGCGGGAGGGGCAGATACGCAGTATTTT.

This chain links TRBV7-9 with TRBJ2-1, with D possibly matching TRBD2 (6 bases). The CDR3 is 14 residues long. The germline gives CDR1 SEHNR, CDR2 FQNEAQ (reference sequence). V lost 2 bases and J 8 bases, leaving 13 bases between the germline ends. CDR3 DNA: TGTGCCAGCAGCTTAAGCAGGTTAGCGGATGAGCAGTTCTTC. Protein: CASSLSRLADEQFF.

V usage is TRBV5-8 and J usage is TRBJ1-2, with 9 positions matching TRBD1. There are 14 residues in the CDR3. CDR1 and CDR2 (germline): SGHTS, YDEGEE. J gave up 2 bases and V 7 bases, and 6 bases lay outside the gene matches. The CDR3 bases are TGTGCCAGCTGGGGACAGGGCGCGAACTATGGCTACACCTTC. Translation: CASWGQGANYGYTF.

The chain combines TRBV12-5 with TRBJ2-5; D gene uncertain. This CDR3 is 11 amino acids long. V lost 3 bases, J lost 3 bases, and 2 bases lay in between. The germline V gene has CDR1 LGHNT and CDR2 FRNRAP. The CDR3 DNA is TGTGCTAGTGGTTTCAAAGAGACCCAGTACTTC. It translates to CASGFKETQYF. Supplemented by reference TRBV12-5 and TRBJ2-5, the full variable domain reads DARVTQTPRHKVTEMGQEVTMRCQPILGHNTVFWYRQTMMQGLELLAYFRNRAPLDDSGMPKDRFSAEMPDATLATLKIQPSEPRDSAVYFCASGFKETQYFGPGTRLLVL.

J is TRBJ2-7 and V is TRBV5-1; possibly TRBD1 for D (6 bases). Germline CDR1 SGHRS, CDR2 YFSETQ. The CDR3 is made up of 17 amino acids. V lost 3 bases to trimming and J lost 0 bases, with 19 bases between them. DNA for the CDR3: TGCGCCAGCAGCTCCCGGGTCCAGAGGGGGACCTCCTACGAGCAGTACTTC. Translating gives CASSSRVQRGTSYEQYF.

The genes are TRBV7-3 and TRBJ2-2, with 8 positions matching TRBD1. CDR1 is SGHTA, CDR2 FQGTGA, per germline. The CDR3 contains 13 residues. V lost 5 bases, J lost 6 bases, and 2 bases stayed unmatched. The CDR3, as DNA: TGTGCCAGCAGCCGGACAGGGTCCGGGGAGCTGTTTTTT. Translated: CASSRTGSGELFF.

The CDR3 nucleotides read TGCGCCAGCAGCCCCTCGAAGGGAGTGAACACTGAAGCTTTCTTT. It codes for CASSPSKGVNTEAFF. The gene calls are TRBV5-1 and TRBJ1-1; D gene unclear. Between the trimmed V and J ends, which lost 4 bases and 0 bases, there was a span of 13 bases. The CDR3 sequence is 15 residues long. In germline, CDR1 is SGHRS, CDR2 YFSETQ.

The CDR3 coding sequence is TGTGCCAGCCAGGACAGGACACAGCCCCAGCATTTT. It translates to CASQDRTQPQHF. The chain recombines TRBV28 with TRBJ1-5; 7 nucleotides align to TRBD1. The CDR3 length is 12 residues. Losses at the gene ends were 8 bases for V and 7 bases for J; bases not matched to a gene: 5. Germline assignment: CDR1 MDHEN and CDR2 SYDVKM.

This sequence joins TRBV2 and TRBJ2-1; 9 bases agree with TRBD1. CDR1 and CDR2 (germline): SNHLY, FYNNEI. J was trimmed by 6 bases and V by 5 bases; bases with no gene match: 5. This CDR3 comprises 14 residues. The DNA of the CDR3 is TGTGCCAGCAGTCCGGGACAGGGATCCAATGAGCAGTTCTTC. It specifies CASSPGQGSNEQFF.

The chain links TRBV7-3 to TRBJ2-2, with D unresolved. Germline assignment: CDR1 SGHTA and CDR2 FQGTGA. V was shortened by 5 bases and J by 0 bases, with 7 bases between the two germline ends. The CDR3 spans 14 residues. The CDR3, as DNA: TGTGCCAGCAGCCCCTCTCCGAACACCGGGGAGCTGTTTTTT. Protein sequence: CASSPSPNTGELFF.

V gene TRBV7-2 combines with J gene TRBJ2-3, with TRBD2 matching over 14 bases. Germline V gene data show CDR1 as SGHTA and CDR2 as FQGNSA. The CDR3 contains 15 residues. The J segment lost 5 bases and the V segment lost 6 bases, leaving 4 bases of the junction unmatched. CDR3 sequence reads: CASRGTSGGLDTQYF. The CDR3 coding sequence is TGTGCCAGCAGAGGGACTAGCGGGGGCCTAGATACGCAGTATTTT.

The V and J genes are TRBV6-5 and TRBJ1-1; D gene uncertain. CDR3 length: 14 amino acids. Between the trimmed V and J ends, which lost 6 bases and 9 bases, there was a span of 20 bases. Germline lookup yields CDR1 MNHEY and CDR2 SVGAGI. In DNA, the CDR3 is TGTGCCAGCAGCAGTTGGGTTCAGGAGGCTCAAGCTTTCTTT. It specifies CASSSWVQEAQAFF.

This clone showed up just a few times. Written as DNA, the CDR3 is TGTGCCAGCAGCACGAGTCTTGGTGGTACTGAAGCTTTCTTT. Its protein is CASSTSLGGTEAFF. V is TRBV7-3 and J is TRBJ1-1; no clear D. The CDR3 runs to 14 residues. CDR1 and CDR2 (germline): SGHTA, FQGTGA. V was pared by 5 bases and J by 5 bases, with 15 bases between.

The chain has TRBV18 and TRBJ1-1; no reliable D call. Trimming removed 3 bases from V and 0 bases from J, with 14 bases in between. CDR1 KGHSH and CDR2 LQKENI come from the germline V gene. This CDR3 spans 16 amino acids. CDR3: CASSPTQSQVNTEAFF. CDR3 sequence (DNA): TGTGCCAGCTCACCGACGCAATCCCAGGTGAACACTGAAGCTTTCTTT.

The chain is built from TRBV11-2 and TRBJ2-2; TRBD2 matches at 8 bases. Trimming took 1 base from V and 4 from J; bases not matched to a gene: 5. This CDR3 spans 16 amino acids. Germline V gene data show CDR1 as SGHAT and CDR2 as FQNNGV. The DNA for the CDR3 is TGTGCCAGCAGCTTAGGGGCGGGGGGTTCCACCGGGGAGCTGTTTTTT. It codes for CASSLGAGGSTGELFF.